A selection of T cell receptor beta chains follows, all from one sample in a study of response to subunit inactivated influenza vaccine. TCRdb called the RT-PCR reads again in MiXCR, with one record for every CDR3 protein. The sample lists some 550,000 distinct CDR3 sequences; 20% to 25% were seen once. The same data also contributed to another study, on T cells expressing NK-cell markers.

Here the sequenced sample was CD4+ T cells sorted from PBMCs, taken approximately 12 days after vaccination. Receptors originate from a man aged 50 to 60 who received an inactivated influenza vaccine. Both conserved end residues are trimmed from each CDR3. Clone size is not always given. Where it is, it says once, few, many or a class for expanded clones.

.	TRBV4-1	TRBJ2-5	ASSHVAGGETQY
few	TRBV18	TRBJ1-1	ASRAIGTGDTEAF
few	TRBV20-1	TRBJ1-4	SARDPNRGRDEKLF
.	TRBV5-1	TRBJ2-3	ASSQNRQGSTDTQY
.	TRBV5-1	TRBJ2-2	ASSFSTALSGTGELF
few	TRBV7-3	TRBJ1-6	ASSLDGRLNNSPLH
.	TRBV4-3	TRBJ2-2	ASSQTGYSATGELF
few	TRBV4-3	TRBJ1-6	ASSQDISGGFYNSPLH
.	TRBV14	TRBJ2-5	ASSKTGILQETQY
few	TRBV12-3/TRBV12-4	TRBJ2-7	ASSMDFREQY
.	TRBV5-1	TRBJ2-5	ASSASEGTQY
few	TRBV6-2/TRBV6-3	TRBJ2-3	ASSYSGGAIDTQY
.	TRBV20-1	TRBJ2-1	SAPRLSGVNEQF
.	TRBV4-1	TRBJ2-1	ASSPIQTSGGAGEQF
.	TRBV20-1	TRBJ1-2	RATDGPNYGYT
.	TRBV21-1	TRBJ1-2	ASSIVSGQGAQSYT
.	TRBV16	TRBJ1-1	ASSQLEGMNTEAF
few	TRBV2	TRBJ1-2	ASSEAGYGYT
.	TRBV12-3/TRBV12-4	TRBJ2-5	ASTFGRAQGETQY
.	TRBV24-1	TRBJ2-1	ATSDRQGYEQF
.	TRBV10-3	TRBJ2-2	AIRGLGTGELF
.	TRBV20-1	TRBJ1-1	SARRAGSEAF
.	TRBV2	TRBJ2-3	ASSPTRLLGGTDTQY
once	TRBV4-3	TRBJ1-1	ASSQETGTYTEAF
.	TRBV2	TRBJ2-1	ASSEAPNRYTYNEQF
few	TRBV6-2/TRBV6-3	TRBJ2-3	ASSYFAGTDTQY
few	TRBV4-3	TRBJ2-5	ASSQTVEETQY
.	TRBV29-1	TRBJ2-1	SVASSGGANEQF
.	TRBV24-1	TRBJ2-5	ATSAASGSVETQY
many	TRBV11-2	TRBJ1-2	ASSFSPYRGRLNYGYT
few	TRBV12-3/TRBV12-4	TRBJ1-5	ASSFGQGASNQPQH
many	TRBV12-3/TRBV12-4	TRBJ1-6	ASRRGQGSSPLH
.	TRBV5-1	TRBJ2-7	ASSLEYRGRVEQY
.	TRBV7-2	TRBJ2-7	ASSLRTGGVHEQY
few	TRBV12-3/TRBV12-4	TRBJ2-1	ASSPTTKFSYNEQF
.	TRBV2	TRBJ2-2	ASSDGQGNVAGELF
few	TRBV5-1	TRBJ1-1	ASSSETGTEAF
.	TRBV20-1	TRBJ2-4	SASDRGRNIQY
few	TRBV7-8	TRBJ2-7	ASSLTRSSYEQY
.	TRBV9	TRBJ2-7	ASSVGWTGAYEQY
.	TRBV4-3	TRBJ1-5	ASSQDLTVYQPQH
few	TRBV29-1	TRBJ2-7	SVGGLAAYEQY
.	TRBV15	TRBJ2-1	ATSRVEMISYNEQF
.	TRBV19	TRBJ1-1	ASSRTGAVYTEAF
few	TRBV28	TRBJ1-2	ASRSGTGTYGYT
.	TRBV6-5	TRBJ2-3	ASSYRRLSGGRTDTQY
once	TRBV20-1	TRBJ2-5	SATGTAQETQY
.	TRBV20-1	TRBJ2-3	SARGSPVPDTQY
few	TRBV5-1	TRBJ1-1	ASSLEAFNTEAF
few	TRBV12-3/TRBV12-4	TRBJ2-7	ASSFSVDSLSYEQY
.	TRBV7-9	TRBJ1-5	ASSLEGNQPHH
few	TRBV5-8	TRBJ2-3	ASSQVPGQGSDTQY
few	TRBV10-2	TRBJ2-7	ASSESTPRPHEQY
.	TRBV6-1	TRBJ1-1	ASSQVWGTTSAF